The 30 T cell receptor beta chains below were found in one sample sequenced in a study of T-cell reconstitution after alpha-beta-depleted transplantation in children. The library targeted TCRbeta and was prepared with unique molecular identifiers. TCRdb recomputed calls from the PCR reads with MiXCR, one row per CDR3 protein. The sample lists 95,000 to 150,000 distinct CDR3 sequences, 23% occurring once. Sequenced here: PBMCs, mostly from graft donor cells, sampled 180 days after TCRalphabeta/CD19-depleted stem cell transplant. The source of these receptors is a male patient between 2 and 15 years old who had a stem cell transplant for chronic granulomatous disease, so the T cells may come from the graft donor.

V and J are TRBV7-2 and TRBJ2-3; 8 bases are a match to TRBD2. The trim removed 4 bases at V and 14 bases at J, leaving 8 bases unmatched. The CDR3 has 12 amino acids. Germline loops: CDR1 SGHTA, CDR2 FQGNSA. As DNA, the CDR3 is TGTGCCAGCAGCTCCGGACTAGCCCTAACGTATTTT. It translates to CASSSGLALTYF.

This clonotype was counted at least ten times. This chain connects TRBV29-1 to TRBJ1-1; D unresolved. The germline gives CDR1 SQVTM, CDR2 ANQGSEA. The CDR3 runs 10 residues. The V gene lost 7 bases and the J gene lost 1 base, with 4 bases spanning the gap. This chain's CDR3 is CSAKNTEAFF. The CDR3 DNA reads as TGCAGCGCCAAGAACACTGAAGCTTTCTTT.

This clonotype was seen a handful of times. The chain links TRBV5-6 to TRBJ2-3, with TRBD2 matching over 7 bases. Per the germline V gene, CDR1 is SGHDT and CDR2 is YYEEEE. J was trimmed by 7 bases and V by 2 bases; bases with no gene match: 13. This CDR3 has 16 residues. CDR3 bases: TGTGCCAGCAGCTTACGGACTAGTTCCCTTTGGCATACGCAGTATTTT. This encodes CASSLRTSSLWHTQYF.

Ten or more counts support this clonotype. The chain joins TRBV6-1 to TRBJ2-1; 11 bases fit TRBD2. This CDR3 comprises 15 residues. Germline-derived CDR1 and CDR2 are MNHNS and SASEGT. J gave up 7 bases and V 5 bases, and 7 bases lay outside the gene matches. In nucleotides, the CDR3 is TGTGCCAGCAGTCCAGGGACTAGCGGAACTAATGAGCAGTTCTTC. Translating gives CASSPGTSGTNEQFF.

This clonotype occurred many times. The chain carries TRBV5-1 and TRBJ2-2; 7 bases line up with TRBD2. Germline V CDR1 and CDR2: SGHRS, YFSETQ. This CDR3 spans 16 amino acids. Trimming took 5 bases from V and 3 from J; bases not matched to a gene: 10. In nucleotides, the CDR3 is TGCGCCAGCAGAACGACCGGGACTACTTACACCGGGGAGCTGTTTTTT. It specifies CASRTTGTTYTGELFF.

This clonotype was seen repeatedly, ten times or more. This sequence joins TRBV20-1 and TRBJ1-6; TRBD1 might be the D (6 bases). In germline, CDR1 is DFQATT, CDR2 SNEGSKA (reference sequence). Trimming removed 6 bases at V and 10 bases at J, with 13 bases between. The CDR3 covers 12 residues. The CDR3 loop reads CSARDIKSPLHF. The DNA for the CDR3 is TGCAGTGCCCGGGACATCAAGTCACCCCTCCACTTT.

The chain uses TRBV7-8 and TRBJ2-7; D gene unclear. Germline V gene data show CDR1 as SGHVS and CDR2 as FQNEAQ. This CDR3 contains 13 residues. V was clipped by 0 bases and J by 2 bases, with 5 bases between them. As DNA, the CDR3 is TGTGCCAGCAGCTTAGCGCTTACCTACGAGCAGTACTTC. Amino acids: CASSLALTYEQYF.

This clonotype was seen at least ten times. The rearrangement joins TRBV29-1 to TRBJ2-7, with 10 bases lining up with TRBD1. Losses at the gene ends were 5 bases for V and 4 bases for J; bases not matched to a gene: 8. This CDR3 contains 14 residues. Per the germline V gene, CDR1 is SQVTM and CDR2 is ANQGSEA. CDR3 region: CSVMTGGAVYEQYF. CDR3 sequence (DNA): TGCAGCGTTATGACAGGGGGCGCAGTATACGAGCAGTACTTC.

Ten or more counts support this clonotype. The chain has TRBV20-1 and TRBJ2-1; D is undetermined. Between the trimmed V and J ends, which lost 3 bases and 5 bases, there was a span of 11 bases. The V gene's germline CDR1 is DFQATT and CDR2 SNEGSKA (reference sequence). The CDR3 contains 13 residues. CDR3 DNA: TGCAGTGCTAGCCGGGCCTTAAACAATGAGCAGTTCTTC. Amino acids: CSASRALNNEQFF.

The V gene is TRBV7-9, the J gene TRBJ2-3; the match to TRBD1 covers 7 bases. Germline V gives CDR1 SEHNR, CDR2 FQNEAQ (reference sequence). J was trimmed by 1 base and V by 4 bases; bases with no gene match: 11. CDR3 length: 17 residues. CDR3: CASSSGRGGSGTDTQYF. In DNA, the CDR3 is TGTGCCAGCAGCTCCGGTAGAGGGGGCTCCGGCACAGATACGCAGTATTTT. Supplemented by reference TRBV7-9 and TRBJ2-3, the full variable domain reads DTGVSQNPRHKITKRGQNVTFRCDPISEHNRLYWYRQTLGQGPEFLTYFQNEAQLEKSRLLSDRFSAERPKGSFSTLEIQRTEQGDSAMYLCASSSGRGGSGTDTQYFGPGTRLTVL.

The chain uses TRBV4-3 and TRBJ2-3; D remains ambiguous. V was trimmed by 1 base and J by 0 bases, leaving 5 bases between them. The CDR3 is 14 residues long. CDR1 and CDR2 (germline): LGHNA, YSLEER. This CDR3 reads CASSQGGSTDTQYF. The CDR3 DNA follows: TGCGCCAGCAGCCAAGGCGGCAGCACAGATACGCAGTATTTT.

Ten or more counts support this clonotype. The chain has TRBV9 and TRBJ1-4, with D unresolved. Trimming took off 3 bases at V and 7 bases at J, with 10 bases between the two ends. Germline-derived CDR1 and CDR2 are SGDLS and YYNGEE. CDR3 size: 13 residues. The CDR3 loop reads CASSGGYGEKLFF. CDR3 DNA: TGTGCCAGCAGCGGAGGGTACGGTGAAAAACTGTTTTTT.

The CDR3 sequence is CATSGTSGRSTRSGELFF. For the CDR3, the DNA is TGTGCCACGTCCGGGACTAGCGGGAGGTCGACACGGTCCGGGGAGCTGTTTTTT. The V and J genes are TRBV10-3 and TRBJ2-2; 15 nucleotides line up with TRBD2. CDR3 size: 18 residues. Trimming at V came to 10 bases and at J to 6 bases, leaving 15 bases not matched to a gene. Germline V gene sequence: CDR1 ENHRY, CDR2 SYGVKD.

The gene calls are TRBV19 and TRBJ2-7, with D perhaps TRBD1 (5 bases). This CDR3 is 15 amino acids long. Germline CDR1 is LNHDA and CDR2 is SQIVND (reference sequence). Trimming pared 3 bases from V and 7 bases from J, leaving 19 bases between. CDR3 protein: CASSIGRHPAGEQYF. The CDR3 bases are TGTGCCAGTAGTATTGGCCGACATCCGGCAGGGGAGCAGTACTTC.

There are many counts of this clonotype. The gene calls are TRBV5-5 and TRBJ1-1, with a tentative D call TRBD1 (6 bases). CDR3 size: 13 residues. CDR1 SGHKS and CDR2 YYEKEE come from the germline V gene (reference sequence). V was clipped by 5 bases and J by 1 base, with 9 bases between them. This CDR3 is CASRVGANTEAFF. The CDR3 DNA is TGTGCCAGCAGAGTGGGGGCGAACACTGAAGCTTTCTTT.

The chain couples TRBV12-5 to TRBJ2-1, with 8 nucleotides matching TRBD2. V was pared by 1 base and J by 4 bases, with 6 bases of the junction left unmatched. Germline V gene data show CDR1 as LGHNT and CDR2 as FRNRAP. CDR3 length equals 16 residues. The CDR3 DNA is TGTGCTAGTGGTTTGGAAAGCGGGAGAAATTACAATGAGCAGTTCTTC. Its translation is CASGLESGRNYNEQFF.

Turning to this clonotype: One end of the junction is discordant with germline, which a read error may explain. This sequence joins TRBV12-3 or TRBV12-4 and TRBJ2-3, with 11 bases fitting TRBD2. This CDR3 is 14 amino acids long. The CDR3 loop reads CASSIAGGLATQYF. The CDR3 coding sequence is TGTGCCAGCAGTATAGCGGGGGGGCTTGCTACGCAGTATTTT.

This clonotype showed up many times. The chain uses TRBV20-1 and TRBJ2-3; 9 bases fit TRBD2. With V trimmed by 1 base and J by 0 bases, 5 bases remained unmatched. CDR3 length: 16 amino acids. From germline, CDR1 is DFQATT and CDR2 SNEGSKA (reference sequence). The CDR3 DNA reads TGCAGTGCTAGAGGCCCAACTAGCGGGAGCACAGATACGCAGTATTTT. Its translation: CSARGPTSGSTDTQYF.

This chain uses TRBV5-1 with TRBJ2-1; 10 bases are a match to TRBD1. In germline, CDR1 is SGHRS, CDR2 YFSETQ. J lost 2 bases, V lost 5 bases, and 4 bases had no gene match. The CDR3 sequence is 15 residues long. CDR3 sequence (DNA): TGCGCCAGCAGTCTGACAGGGGGCACCTACAATGAGCAGTTCTTC. Its translation is CASSLTGGTYNEQFF.

CDR3 DNA: TGTGCCAGCAGCTCCAGTAGGACTAGCGGGGGCCGTTATGAGCAGTTCTTC. Translation: CASSSSRTSGGRYEQFF. The chain links TRBV7-2 to TRBJ2-1; 13 bases are a match to TRBD2. CDR1 and CDR2 (germline): SGHTA, FQGNSA. V lost 4 bases, J lost 8 bases, and 11 bases stayed unmatched. The CDR3 loop spans 17 amino acids.

Only a few counts were recorded for this clonotype. The chain uses TRBV12-3 or TRBV12-4 and TRBJ1-1; D is uncertain. The germline V and J ends were trimmed by 5 bases and 2 bases, with 3 bases remaining between them. The CDR3 extends over 11 amino acids. CDR3 nucleotide sequence: TGTGCCAGCAGTATCAACACTGAAGCTTTCTTT. It codes for CASSINTEAFF.

This clonotype was observed many times. The rearrangement uses TRBV20-1 and TRBJ1-4, with D tentatively TRBD1 (6 bases). The V end was cut by 4 bases, the J end by 3 bases, with 15 bases between. Per germline, CDR1 DFQATT and CDR2 SNEGSKA (reference sequence). This CDR3 has 15 amino acids. In DNA, the CDR3 is TGCAGTGCTAAGTACAGGGTCTCAGCTAATGAAAAACTGTTTTTT. This codes for CSAKYRVSANEKLFF.

This clonotype was picked up a small number of times. The chain uses TRBV12-3 or TRBV12-4 and TRBJ2-1, with D possibly matching TRBD1 (6 bases). The CDR3 runs 15 residues. V was pared by 2 bases and J by 6 bases, with 14 bases between. The CDR3 region has the DNA TGTGCCAGCAGTTTATCTCAGGGGATCAGCAATGAGCAGTTCTTC. As protein: CASSLSQGISNEQFF.

This clonotype showed up many times. The V and J genes are TRBV9 and TRBJ2-2; TRBD2 matches 8 bases. The CDR3 runs to 15 residues. The trim removed 2 bases at V and 3 bases at J, leaving 3 bases unmatched. Germline CDR1 reads SGDLS; CDR2 reads YYNGEE. The CDR3 loop reads CASSVSGTYTGELFF. DNA for the CDR3: TGTGCCAGCAGCGTTAGCGGGACGTACACCGGGGAGCTGTTTTTT.

This CDR3 reads CASSLVGRNTEAFF. CDR3 bases: TGCGCCAGCAGCTTGGTCGGGAGGAACACTGAAGCTTTCTTT. The V call is TRBV5-1, the J call TRBJ1-1; D not certain. V lost 0 bases and J 1 base, leaving 7 bases between the germline ends. Germline V gene data show CDR1 as SGHRS and CDR2 as YFSETQ. The CDR3 is 14 amino acids.

This clonotype was recorded many times. The gene calls are TRBV15 and TRBJ2-4, with D maybe TRBD2 (5 bases). Germline-derived CDR1 and CDR2 are LNHNV and YYDKDF (reference sequence). The CDR3 is 14 amino acids. V was shortened by 0 bases and J by 9 bases, with 12 bases between the two germline ends. The CDR3 sequence is CATSRDGRTAIQYF. The CDR3 nucleotides read TGTGCCACCAGCAGAGATGGCCGGACTGCCATTCAGTACTTC.

The rearrangement uses TRBV5-1 and TRBJ2-7; 8 nucleotides match TRBD2. V lost 4 bases to trimming and J lost 3 bases; unmatched junction nucleotides: 3. CDR3 length: 13 amino acids. The germline V gene encodes CDR1 SGHRS and CDR2 YFSETQ. The CDR3 loop reads CASSREGFYEQYF. In DNA, the CDR3 is TGCGCCAGCAGCCGGGAGGGATTCTACGAGCAGTACTTC. Complete variable domain (other parts from reference TRBV5-1 and TRBJ2-7): KAGVTQTPRYLIKTRGQQVTLSCSPISGHRSVSWYQQTPGQGLQFLFEYFSETQRNKGNFPGRFSGRQFSNSRSEMNVSTLELGDSALYLCASSREGFYEQYFGPGTRLTVT.

The gene calls are TRBV29-1 and TRBJ2-2, with TRBD2 identical over 8 bases. Trimming cost V 7 bases and J 4 bases; bases outside gene matches: 8. The CDR3 consists of 14 residues. Germline CDR1 reads SQVTM; CDR2 reads ANQGSEA. The CDR3 DNA reads as TGCAGCGCCGTAGCGGGGACGGGCACCGGGGAGCTGTTTTTT. Translated: CSAVAGTGTGELFF.

This chain connects TRBV27 to TRBJ2-7; 10 positions match TRBD1. Germline-derived CDR1 and CDR2 are MNHEY and SMNVEV (reference sequence). Trimming removed 6 bases from V and 7 bases from J; junction bases left unmatched: 6. The CDR3 extends over 13 amino acids. CDR3 sequence: CASRVGQGSEQYF. The CDR3 DNA follows: TGTGCCAGCAGGGTGGGACAGGGGAGTGAGCAGTACTTC.

At least ten counts were recorded for this clonotype. This chain links TRBV29-1 with TRBJ2-7; no definite D call. The CDR3 contains 11 residues. V lost 4 bases and J 0 bases, leaving 4 bases between the germline ends. From germline, CDR1 is SQVTM and CDR2 ANQGSEA. CDR3 sequence: CSVGHSYEQYF. CDR3 DNA sequence: TGCAGCGTTGGACACTCCTACGAGCAGTACTTC.